The sequence of this T cell receptor beta chain was determined in a study of T cells in Graves' hyperthyroidism and ophthalmopathy. General study points: Blood held most thyroid clonotypes expanded above 0.001 frequency. A model of 13 V-J pairs discriminated ophthalmopathy from stable hyperthyroidism.

CDR3 length equals 14 residues. V dropped 7 bases and J dropped 4 bases, with 15 bases sitting between them. Germline-derived CDR1 and CDR2 are SGHRS and YFSETQ. There are many counts of this clonotype. Its antigen is unidentified. Authors of the study amplified TCR beta CDR3 regions from RNA transcripts. In the first-round RT-PCR of the TCR CDR3, the HTBI primer set was used. TCRdb fed the multiplex PCR reads into MiXCR, producing one record per CDR3 protein. Of around 440,000 distinct CDR3 sequences listed, about a sixth are singletons. Stable hyperthyroidism: no ophthalmopathy progression over 18 months of follow-up.

This clonotype was sampled from a woman between 18 and 29 years old with Graves' hyperthyroidism. The sequenced sample consisted of blood. The V call is TRBV5-1, the J call TRBJ2-1; D remains unclear. In nucleotides, the CDR3 is TGCGCCAGCTCGCCGCCCTCCCCTTACAATGAGCAGTTCTTC. Protein: CASSPPSPYNEQFF. Full variable domain (rest looked up from reference TRBV5-1 and TRBJ2-1): KAGVTQTPRYLIKTRGQQVTLSCSPISGHRSVSWYQQTPGQGLQFLFEYFSETQRNKGNFPGRFSGRQFSNSRSEMNVSTLELGDSALYLCASSPPSPYNEQFFGPGTRLTVL.